The 10 T cell receptor beta chains in this list originate from one sample, sequenced in a study of metastatic and nonmetastatic thyroid tumors. TCRdb reassembled clones from the PCR reads with MiXCR. Seen here are some 33,000 clones, about a sixth observed once, and the top ten hold 4% to 5%. The entire patient cohort was treatment-naive prior to thyroid surgery. The sample was blood. Every receptor here comes from a female donor with papillary thyroid cancer or a benign thyroid nodule (not recorded which). Some clones in this sample may be carry-over from other donors' samples.

The V call is TRBV7-2, the J call TRBJ2-1; D perhaps matches TRBD2 (6 bases). The V end lost 11 bases, the J end lost 4 bases, and 18 bases lay between the germline ends. Germline V CDR1 and CDR2: SGHTA, FQGNSA. CDR3 size: 14 residues. Written as DNA, the CDR3 is TGTGCCGGCATCTCCAGCCGGGGGTACAATGAGCAGTTCTTC. It codes for CAGISSRGYNEQFF.

With regard to this clone: A much more abundant neighbour one base away suggests this may be a read error. The chain carries TRBV4-3 and TRBJ1-1, with D hard to call. V lost 2 bases and J lost 1, with 14 bases in between. Looked up from germline, CDR1 is LGHNA and CDR2 is YSLEER. The CDR3 has 16 residues. The CDR3 DNA follows: TGCGCCAGCAGCCAAAAGTTAGGAACAGAGAACACTGAAGCTTTCTTT. Amino acids: CASSQKLGTENTEAFF.

This clone showed up many times. The CDR3 coding sequence is TGTGCCAGCAGCTCTCGGACAGGAGAGTCCTACGAGCAGTACTTC. This gives the protein CASSSRTGESYEQYF. J is TRBJ2-7 and V is TRBV7-2; 7 bases match TRBD1. Germline V gene lookup returns CDR1 SGHTA and CDR2 FQGNSA. The CDR3 is made up of 15 amino acids. The ends lost 4 bases at V and 1 base at J; junction bases unmatched: 7.

This chain's CDR3 is CASSEARSPRAYEQYF. The CDR3, as DNA: TGTGCCAGCAGTGAAGCGCGGTCTCCCAGGGCCTACGAGCAGTACTTC. The genes are TRBV2 and TRBJ2-7; D is possibly TRBD1 (5 bases). Per the germline V gene, CDR1 is SNHLY and CDR2 is FYNNEI. V was cut by 0 bases and J by 2 bases, with 14 bases left in between. The CDR3 consists of 16 residues.

In this sample, this clone turned up many times. This rearrangement joins TRBV27 to TRBJ1-1; D gene unclear. Per the germline V gene, CDR1 is MNHEY and CDR2 is SMNVEV (reference sequence). The CDR3 has 14 amino acids. Trimming removed 5 bases from V and 1 base from J, with 11 bases in between. The CDR3: CASSTQDRNTEAFF. CDR3 DNA sequence: TGTGCCAGCAGTACTCAAGATCGGAACACTGAAGCTTTCTTT.

The chain carries TRBV20-1 and TRBJ1-1; 7 bases match TRBD1. Germline CDR1 DFQATT, CDR2 SNEGSKA (reference sequence). CDR3 length: 17 residues. With V trimmed by 8 bases and J by 3 bases, 21 bases remained unmatched. In DNA, the CDR3 is TGCAGTTCTCGGACCGGACTCTACAGGGGAGTCCACACTGAAGCTTTCTTT. Translated: CSSRTGLYRGVHTEAFF.

This clone has a count of ten or more. The chain combines TRBV18 with TRBJ1-2; weak D call: TRBD1 (5 bases). The germline V and J ends were trimmed by 2 bases and 0 bases, with 13 bases remaining between them. Germline loops: CDR1 KGHSH, CDR2 LQKENI. This CDR3 is built from 16 residues. The CDR3 DNA is TGTGCCAGCTCACCAAGCGCGCGGGGCCCTAACTATGGCTACACCTTC. It yields the protein CASSPSARGPNYGYTF.

A word on this clone: One end of the junction fails to match germline, which may point to a read error. The V gene is TRBV20-1, the J gene TRBJ2-1; D remains unclear. CDR3 length: 12 amino acids. CDR1 and CDR2 (germline): DFQATT, SNEGSKA (reference sequence). CDR3 nucleotide sequence: TGCATTGCTAGTCGAGTAGCCAATGAGCAGTTCTTC. Protein product: CIASRVANEQFF.

This clone appeared a single time. The gene calls are TRBV3-1 and TRBJ2-1; D perhaps matches TRBD2 (7 bases). With 1 base removed from V and 6 bases from J, the gap between germline ends came to 19 bases. CDR1 LGHDT and CDR2 YNNKEL come from the germline V gene (reference sequence). CDR3 size: 17 residues. This CDR3 is CASSQVSSPRGGNEQFF. CDR3 sequence (DNA): TGTGCCAGCAGCCAAGTCTCTAGCCCGAGGGGGGGCAATGAGCAGTTCTTC.

The sample holds many counts of this clone. The rearrangement joins TRBV3-1 to TRBJ1-3, with a tentative D call TRBD1 (5 bases). Germline loops: CDR1 LGHDT, CDR2 YNNKEL (reference sequence). The CDR3 runs 13 residues. Trimming removed 3 bases at V and 7 bases at J, with 10 bases between. The CDR3 nucleotides read TGTGCCAGCAGCCAGGGACGCCAGAACACCATATATTTT. Amino acid sequence: CASSQGRQNTIYF.